The 5 T cell receptor beta chains reported below all come from one sample, sequenced in a study of blood T cell repertoires in COVID-19. Only in-frame clones appear in the TCRdb table, and some are missing; sequencing was by immunoSEQ multiplex PCR. The sample has 300,000 to 450,000 clones, approximately 89% seen once. The sample taken for sequencing was PBMCs or T cells enriched from blood (not recorded which). These receptors came from a man aged 40-49 years in a cohort exposed to, infected with or recovered from COVID-19 (not recorded which).

The chain employs TRBV30 and TRBJ2-2; 8 nucleotides line up with TRBD2. The V gene end was trimmed by 1 base and the J gene end by 6 bases; junction bases not matched to a gene: 10. The CDR3 covers 16 residues. Germline lookup yields CDR1 GTSNPN and CDR2 SVGIG (reference sequence). The CDR3 spells CAWSGTGLVLAGELFF. CDR3 sequence (DNA): TGTGCCTGGAGTGGGACGGGACTAGTTCTGGCCGGGGAGCTGTTTTTT.

This clone has just one count. J is TRBJ2-3 and V is TRBV5-1; TRBD1 matches 9 bases. The CDR3 loop spans 17 amino acids. Germline trimming cut 4 bases from V and 6 bases from J; bases unmatched to any gene: 15. The germline V gene encodes CDR1 SGHRS and CDR2 YFSETQ. The CDR3 sequence: CASSPEGQGSLVDTQYF. The CDR3 DNA sequence: TGCGCCAGCAGCCCCGAGGGACAGGGTAGTTTGGTGGATACGCAGTATTTT. Complete variable domain (other parts from reference TRBV5-1 and TRBJ2-3): KAGVTQTPRYLIKTRGQQVTLSCSPISGHRSVSWYQQTPGQGLQFLFEYFSETQRNKGNFPGRFSGRQFSNSRSEMNVSTLELGDSALYLCASSPEGQGSLVDTQYFGPGTRLTVL.

This clone has only one observation. At the DNA level, this CDR3 is encoded by other sequences in the same sample as well. V and J are TRBV19 and TRBJ1-5; D is perhaps TRBD1 (5 bases). V dropped 9 bases and J dropped 0 bases, with 15 bases sitting between them. Germline CDR1 and CDR2: LNHDA and SQIVND (reference sequence). The CDR3 is made up of 15 amino acids. The CDR3 bases are TGTGCCAGCTCTAAGACAGTTTATAGCAATCAGCCCCAGCATTTT. Its translation is CASSKTVYSNQPQHF.

The gene calls are TRBV2 and TRBJ2-7; the D is unclear. The CDR3 length is 12 residues. Germline V gene lookup returns CDR1 SNHLY and CDR2 FYNNEI. The CDR3 loop is CAAGGASYEQYF. The CDR3, as DNA: TGTGCAGCAGGTGGCGCCTCCTACGAGCAGTACTTC.

The chain joins TRBV30 to TRBJ1-5; D unclear. Trimming took off 0 bases at V and 2 bases at J, with 11 bases between the two ends. Germline-derived CDR1 and CDR2 are GTSNPN and SVGIG (reference sequence). This CDR3 has 15 amino acids. CDR3 residues: CAWSVEEGGNQPQHF. The CDR3 DNA sequence: TGTGCCTGGAGTGTTGAAGAGGGCGGCAATCAGCCCCAGCATTTT.